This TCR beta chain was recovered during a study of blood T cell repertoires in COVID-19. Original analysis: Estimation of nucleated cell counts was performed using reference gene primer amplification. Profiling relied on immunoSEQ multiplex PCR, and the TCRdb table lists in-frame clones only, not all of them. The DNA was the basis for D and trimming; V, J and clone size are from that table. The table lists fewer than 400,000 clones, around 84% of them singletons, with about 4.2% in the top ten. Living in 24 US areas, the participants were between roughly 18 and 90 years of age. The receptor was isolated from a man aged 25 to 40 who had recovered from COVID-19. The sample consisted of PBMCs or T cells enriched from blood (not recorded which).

The CDR3 nucleotides are TGCACCAGCAGCCAAGATCACCCTACTAGCGGGGACTACGAGCAGTACTTC. Translation: CTSSQDHPTSGDYEQYF. The rearrangement uses TRBV1 and TRBJ2-7; the D segment call TRBD2 is taken from the table without a DNA check. TRBV1 is an annotated pseudogene. The CDR3 covers 17 residues.